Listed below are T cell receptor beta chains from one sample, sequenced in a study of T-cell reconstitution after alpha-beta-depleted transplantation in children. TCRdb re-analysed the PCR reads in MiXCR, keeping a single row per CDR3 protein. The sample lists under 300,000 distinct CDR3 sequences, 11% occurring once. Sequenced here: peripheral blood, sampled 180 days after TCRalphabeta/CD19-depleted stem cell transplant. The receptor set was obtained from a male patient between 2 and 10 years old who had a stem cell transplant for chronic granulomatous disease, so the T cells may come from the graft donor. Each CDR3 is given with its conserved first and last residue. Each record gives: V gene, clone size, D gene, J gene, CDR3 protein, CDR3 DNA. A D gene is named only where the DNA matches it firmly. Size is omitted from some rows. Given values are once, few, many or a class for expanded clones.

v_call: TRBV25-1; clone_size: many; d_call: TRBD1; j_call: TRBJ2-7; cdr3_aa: CASSDSGTGSYEQYF; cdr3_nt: TGTGCCAGCAGTGATTCCGGGACAGGATCCTACGAGCAGTACTTC
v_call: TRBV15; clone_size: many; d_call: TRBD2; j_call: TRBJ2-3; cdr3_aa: CATSRLRAGSPTDTQYF; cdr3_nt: TGTGCCACCAGCAGGTTAAGAGCGGGGTCCCCGACAGATACGCAGTATTTT
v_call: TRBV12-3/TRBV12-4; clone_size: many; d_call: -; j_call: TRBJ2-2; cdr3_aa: CASSAQGIGELFF; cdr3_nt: TGTGCCAGCAGTGCACAGGGTATCGGGGAGCTGTTTTTT
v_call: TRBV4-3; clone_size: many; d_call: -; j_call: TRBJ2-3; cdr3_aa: CASSQDQGSGPDTQYF; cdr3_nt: TGCGCCAGCAGCCAAGATCAGGGGTCGGGACCAGATACGCAGTATTTT
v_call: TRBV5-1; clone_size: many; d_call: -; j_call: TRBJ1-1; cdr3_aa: CASSLVPGNTEAFF; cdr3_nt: TGCGCCAGCAGCTTGGTACCGGGAAACACTGAAGCTTTCTTT
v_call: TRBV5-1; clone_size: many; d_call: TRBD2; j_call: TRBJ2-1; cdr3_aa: CASSLVAGGAGEQFF; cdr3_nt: TGCGCCAGCAGCTTGGTAGCGGGAGGCGCGGGTGAGCAGTTCTTC
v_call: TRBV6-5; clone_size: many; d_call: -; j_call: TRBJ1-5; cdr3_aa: CASSLDLSNQPQHF; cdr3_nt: TGTGCCAGCAGTTTGGACCTTAGCAATCAGCCCCAGCATTTT
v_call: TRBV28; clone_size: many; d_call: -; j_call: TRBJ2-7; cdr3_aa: CASSPPGLPTLGQYF; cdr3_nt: TGTGCCAGCAGTCCTCCGGGACTTCCCACCCTAGGGCAGTACTTC
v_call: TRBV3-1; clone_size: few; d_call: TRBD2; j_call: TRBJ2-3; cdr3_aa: CASSRLAGVGTDTQYF; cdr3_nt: TGTGCCAGCAGCCGGCTAGCGGGAGTGGGCACAGATACGCAGTATTTT
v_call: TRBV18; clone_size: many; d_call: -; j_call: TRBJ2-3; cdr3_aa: CASSPKDTQYF; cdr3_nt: TGTGCCAGCTCACCAAAAGATACGCAGTATTTT
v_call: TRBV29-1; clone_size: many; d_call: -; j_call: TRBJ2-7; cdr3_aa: CSVETAYEQYF; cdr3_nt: TGCAGCGTTGAAACAGCCTACGAGCAGTACTTC
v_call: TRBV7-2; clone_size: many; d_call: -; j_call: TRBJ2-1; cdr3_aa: CASSLGGGGNNEQFF; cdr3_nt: TGTGCCAGCAGCTTGGGAGGCGGGGGCAACAATGAGCAGTTCTTC
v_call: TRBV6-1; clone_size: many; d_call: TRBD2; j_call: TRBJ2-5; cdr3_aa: CASSEVAGVRGETQYF; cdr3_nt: TGTGCCAGCAGTGAAGTAGCGGGAGTTAGGGGAGAGACCCAGTACTTC
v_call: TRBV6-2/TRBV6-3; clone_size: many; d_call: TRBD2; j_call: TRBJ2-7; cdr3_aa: CASRGLAGVWEQYF; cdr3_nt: TGTGCCAGCAGAGGACTAGCGGGAGTATGGGAGCAGTACTTC
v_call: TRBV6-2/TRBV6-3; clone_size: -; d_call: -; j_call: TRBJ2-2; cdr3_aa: CASSYSYDTINTGELFF; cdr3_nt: TGTGCCAGCAGTTACAGCTACGATACAATCAACACCGGGGAGCTGTTTTTT
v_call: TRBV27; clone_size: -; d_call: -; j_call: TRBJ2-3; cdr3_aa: CASSSRRFSDTQYF; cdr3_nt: TGTGCCAGCAGTTCCAGACGTTTCTCAGATACGCAGTATTTT
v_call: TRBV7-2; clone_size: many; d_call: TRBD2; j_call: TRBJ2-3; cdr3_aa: CASSFSGPLNTDTQYF; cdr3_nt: TGTGCCAGCAGCTTTAGCGGGCCTTTAAACACAGATACGCAGTATTTT
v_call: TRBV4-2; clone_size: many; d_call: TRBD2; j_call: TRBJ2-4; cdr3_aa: CASSQDVLGLEEDLYF; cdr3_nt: TGTGCCAGCAGCCAAGATGTTTTAGGACTAGAAGAGGACTTATACTTC
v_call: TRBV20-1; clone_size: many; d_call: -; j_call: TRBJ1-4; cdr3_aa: CSAETRREKLFF; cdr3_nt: TGCAGTGCTGAGACTCGTCGTGAAAAACTGTTTTTT
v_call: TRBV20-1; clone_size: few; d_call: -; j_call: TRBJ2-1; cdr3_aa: CSARGGWGQALDNEQFF; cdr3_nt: TGCAGTGCTAGAGGCGGATGGGGGCAGGCCCTCGACAATGAGCAGTTCTTC